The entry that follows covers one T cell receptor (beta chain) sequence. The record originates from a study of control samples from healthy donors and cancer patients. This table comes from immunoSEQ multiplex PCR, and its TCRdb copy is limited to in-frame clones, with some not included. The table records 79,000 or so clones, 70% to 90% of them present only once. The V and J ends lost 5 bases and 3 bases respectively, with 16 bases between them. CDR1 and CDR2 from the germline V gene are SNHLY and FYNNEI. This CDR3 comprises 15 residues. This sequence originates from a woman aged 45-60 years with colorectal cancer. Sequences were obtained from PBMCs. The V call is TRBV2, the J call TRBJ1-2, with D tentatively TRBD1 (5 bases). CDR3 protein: CASSPELGADYGYTF. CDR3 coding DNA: TGTGCCAGCAGTCCCGAGCTCGGGGCAGACTATGGCTACACCTTC.